This T cell receptor (beta chain) originates from a study of blood T cell repertoires in COVID-19. About the research overall: Acute and convalescent COVID-19 specimens originated in the United States, Italy and Spain. T cells, B-cell-depleted T cells, or PBMCs provided the cDNA or gDNA that served as material.

Trimming removed 7 bases from V and 0 bases from J, with 13 bases in between. Germline V lookup: CDR1 MDHEN, CDR2 SYDVKM. The CDR3 has 14 amino acids. TCRdb's copy holds only in-frame clones and misses some; the assay was immunoSEQ multiplex PCR. The sample lists about 210,000 clones, 80% to 90% occurring once. This TCR was recovered from an elderly woman with acute or convalescent COVID-19. The chain carries TRBV28 and TRBJ2-7; maybe TRBD2 (7 bases). Sequencing input: peripheral blood. CDR3 nucleotide sequence: TGTGCCAGCAAGGGGGGAGGGAGCTCCTACGAGCAGTACTTC. Translation: CASKGGGSSYEQYF.